Presented here are 3 T cell receptor beta chains from one specimen sequenced in a study of spatial heterogeneity in lung cancer (dated by TCRdb to between 2017 and 2020). The protocol used for the library was 5' RACE. Sequenced using a NextSeq 500. TCRdb trimmed public reads at Q25 via fastp, called clones via MiXCR and kept in-frame beta chains. For every CDR3 protein sequence, its rows merge into one entry that carries the most common genes and DNA. In all, the sample holds over 90,000 distinct CDR3 sequences, and roughly 8.7% of those were seen once. Around 7% of the sample belongs to the ten largest clones. The sample's time point, from its label and the paper: sample taken at primary tumor resection. Whole RNA extracted from tumor and nontumor lung tissue, or from cryopreserved PBMC samples, was used for TCR sequencing without cell sorting. Material: PBMCs, obtained at surgery. These receptors all come from a male donor with early-stage non-small cell lung cancer.

This chain connects TRBV6-2 or TRBV6-3 to TRBJ2-1; maybe TRBD2 (5 bases). V was pared by 5 bases and J by 4 bases, with 15 bases between. From germline, CDR1 is MNHEY and CDR2 SVGEGT. CDR3 size: 15 residues. The CDR3, as DNA: TGTGCCAGCAGTGGCTCTAGCCATTCTTACAATGAGCAGTTCTTC. Residues: CASSGSSHSYNEQFF.

Only a few counts were recorded for this clonotype. The chain combines TRBV9 with TRBJ1-1; 8 bases map to TRBD1. Germline loops: CDR1 SGDLS, CDR2 YYNGEE. V dropped 3 bases and J dropped 4; count of bases not matched to a gene: 5. CDR3 length: 14 amino acids. In nucleotides, the CDR3 is TGTGCCAGCAGCGGGACAGGGTACGGCACTGAAGCTTTCTTT. Residues: CASSGTGYGTEAFF.

DNA for the CDR3: TGTGCCAGCAGCTTTATAACAGCGCGGGGAGCTTTCTTT. This translates into CASSFITARGAFF. The rearrangement uses TRBV7-2 and TRBJ1-1; D is unclear. The ends were cut back, 3 bases at V and 10 bases at J, with 15 bases in the middle. CDR1 is SGHTA and CDR2 is FQGNSA in the germline V gene. The CDR3 totals 13 residues.